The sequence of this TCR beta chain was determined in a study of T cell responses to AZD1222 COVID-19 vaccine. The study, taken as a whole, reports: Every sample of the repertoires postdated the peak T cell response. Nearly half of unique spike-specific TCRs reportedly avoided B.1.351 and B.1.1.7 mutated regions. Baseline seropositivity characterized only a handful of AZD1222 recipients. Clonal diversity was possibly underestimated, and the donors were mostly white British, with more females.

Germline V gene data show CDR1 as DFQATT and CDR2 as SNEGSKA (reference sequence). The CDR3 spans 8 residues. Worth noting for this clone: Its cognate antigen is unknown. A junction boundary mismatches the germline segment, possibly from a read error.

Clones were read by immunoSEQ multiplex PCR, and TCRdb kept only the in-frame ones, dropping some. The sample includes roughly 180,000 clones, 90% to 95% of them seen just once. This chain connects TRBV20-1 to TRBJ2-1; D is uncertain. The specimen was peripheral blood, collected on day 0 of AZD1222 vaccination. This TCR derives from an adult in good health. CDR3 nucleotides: TGCAGTGCTAGTCCTAGGGTCTTC. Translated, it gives CSASPRVF.